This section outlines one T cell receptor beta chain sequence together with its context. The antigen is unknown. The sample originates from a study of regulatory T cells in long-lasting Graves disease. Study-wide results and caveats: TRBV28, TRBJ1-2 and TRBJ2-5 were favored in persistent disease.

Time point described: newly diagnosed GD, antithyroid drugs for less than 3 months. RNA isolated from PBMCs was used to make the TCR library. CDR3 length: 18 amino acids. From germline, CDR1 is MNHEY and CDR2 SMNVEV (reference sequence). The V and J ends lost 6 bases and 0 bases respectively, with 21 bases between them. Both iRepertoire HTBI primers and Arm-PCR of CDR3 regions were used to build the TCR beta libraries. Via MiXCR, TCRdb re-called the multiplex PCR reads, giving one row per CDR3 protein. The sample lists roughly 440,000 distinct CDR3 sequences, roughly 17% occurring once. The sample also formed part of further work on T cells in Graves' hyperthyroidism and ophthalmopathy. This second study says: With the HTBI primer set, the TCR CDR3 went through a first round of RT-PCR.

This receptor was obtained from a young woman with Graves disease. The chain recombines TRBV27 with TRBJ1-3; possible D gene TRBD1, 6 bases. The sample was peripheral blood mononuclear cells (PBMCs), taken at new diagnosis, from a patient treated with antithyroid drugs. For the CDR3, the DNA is TGTGCCAGCAGGAAGATCGACAGGCCGGACCACTCTGGAAACACCATATATTTT. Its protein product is CASRKIDRPDHSGNTIYF.